This T cell receptor beta chain originates from a study of blood T cell repertoires in COVID-19. Study-wide context: Samples representing acute and convalescent COVID-19 were sourced from the United States, Italy and Spain. PBMCs, B-cell-depleted T cells, or T cells were the source of the cDNA or gDNA that made up the material.

This clone turned up a few times. The data were produced by immunoSEQ multiplex PCR, yet TCRdb's version contains in-frame clones alone and is incomplete. The sample lists more than 200,000 clones; about 88% were seen once. Germline V lookup: CDR1 SGHVS, CDR2 FQNEAQ. The CDR3 consists of 15 residues. V lost 2 bases to trimming and J lost 6 bases; unmatched junction nucleotides: 4. This clonotype was obtained from a woman between 45 and 65 years old with COVID-19, enrolled during active disease. Sequencing was carried out using peripheral blood. This rearrangement joins TRBV7-8 to TRBJ2-1; TRBD1 matches 10 bases. CDR3 sequence: CASSLWDRGPNEQFF. CDR3 DNA sequence: TGTGCCAGCAGCTTATGGGACAGGGGACCCAATGAGCAGTTCTTC.